This TCR beta chain was sequenced for a study of draining lymph node invasion in breast cancer (dated by TCRdb to 2020 to 2021). Regarding the complete study: Metastasis in lymph nodes was diagnosed using histology and cytokeratin immunohistochemistry and was confirmed with EpCAM/CD45 flow cytometry. Matched non-invaded and tumor-invaded tumor-draining lymph nodes plus the primary tumor were contributed by each patient, with both Treg and Tconv subsets profiled. A separate targeted assay used bulk TCR-beta CDR3 sequencing to compare sorted memory regulatory T cells with memory conventional CD4 T cells across breast cancer tissues. Lymph nodes from about five patients were covered by the separate targeted TCR sequencing, and for three of those patients the primary tumors were sequenced as well. Broad study findings and their caveats: The tumor top-100 clone tracking analysis was possible in only a couple of patients. Per tissue, roughly 12-25% of Treg TCRs were found to be shared with Tconvs, and this sharing was interpreted as suggesting peripheral Treg induction. The data could not resolve whether Treg conversion took place in a given organ or whether converted Tregs recirculated between nodes and tumor. Some of the top 100 tumor clones were detected in invaded and non-invaded nodes, suggesting recirculation between tumor and draining nodes. In the targeted TCR-seq data, Tregs appeared to be more clonally expanded than Tconvs in all tissues, and lower diversity was found for both subsets in tumor than in lymph nodes. TCRs shared between Treg and Tconv subsets were regarded as suggestive, but not proof, of a common clonal origin.

V is reduced by 4 bases and J by 0 bases, leaving a spacing of 11 bases between them. The CDR3 numbers 14 residues from cysteine through phenylalanine. Solely the CDR3 DNA is kept, with 42 bases framed from the first base. The germline V gene (reference sequence) yields SGHKS for CDR1 and YYEKEE for CDR2. To prepare the library, bulk RNA-seq was applied. Sequencer: Illumina HiSeq 2500. The paper's processing steps were these. CDR3 sequences in the separate targeted TCR-seq dataset were extracted from raw reads and quantified using MiXCR version 2.1.5 with default parameters. In the separate targeted TCR-seq dataset, TCR-beta clones were defined by the combination of V gene, J gene and CDR3 sequence. The separate targeted TCR-seq dataset was filtered by first dropping clones with fewer than three counts and then keeping only the 90% most strongly expressed clones in each sample. For each tissue in the separate targeted TCR-seq dataset, Treg-Tconv overlap was calculated by dividing the number of shared clones by the total number of Treg clones and multiplying by 100. The raw public data were reprocessed by TCRdb itself: fastp quality trimming at Q25, MiXCR clonotype calling, in-frame beta chains only. Identical CDR3 proteins give one entry, which carries the most common genes and DNA. These V and J calls rely on TCRdb rather than the paper's analysis. The sample records about 3,500 distinct CDR3 sequences, about three quarters of which are singletons. The top ten constitute around 1.9% of the sample.

CD4+ CD45RA- CD25- cells were sorted as memory conventional CD4 T cells. Tumor-draining lymph nodes were classified as non-invaded or invaded according to absence or presence of metastatic tumor cells. Before staining and sorting, a Miltenyi Pan T Cell isolation kit was used to pre-enrich the T cells. Primary tumors were characterized by immunohistochemistry for estrogen receptor, progesterone receptor, HER2 and Ki-67. Within a few hours after surgery, the fresh surgical tissue was processed by cutting it into small fragments. Tissue fragments were enzymatically digested with Liberase TL plus DNase for under 25 minutes and were then filtered through a 40-micrometer strainer. After DAPI live/dead staining, cells were sorted on a BD FACS Aria II, reaching 98-99% purity. Sorted cells were lysed in TCL buffer, and RNA was purified using a Norgen Single Cell RNA purification kit that included DNase treatment.

This clonotype came up a few times. No cognate antigen has been identified for it. The input lacks base qualities; no much larger clone sits a single base away. Material for sequencing was sorted memory CD4+ effector T cells from a lymph node. This specimen's cell subset or site label, per the study, means: CD45RA-negative sorted CD4+ T cells (memory Tconv or effector/memory Treg). The clonotype originates from a female donor with luminal breast cancer. This chain is built from TRBV5-5 and TRBJ2-7, with a tentative D gene TRBD1 over 5 matching bases. The DNA sequence is as follows: TGTGCCAGCAGCCCTCAGGGAAGCTCCTACGAGCAGTACTTC. Translation gives CASSPQGSSYEQYF.